This entry lists 13 T cell receptor beta chains sequenced from one sample in a study of post-analysis software for immune sequencing data. Study results and caveats: Comparison of patients with controls showed 4 to 6 TRBV segments more frequent in patients, TRBV5-6, TRBV5-1 and TRBV20-1 among them.

Their antigen targets remain unknown. Unique molecular identifiers were carried by the TCR beta cDNA libraries. MiXCR, applied by TCRdb to the PCR reads, yields one record per CDR3 protein. The data contain 750,000 to 950,000 distinct CDR3 sequences, approximately 44% of them seen just once; the ten biggest clones take up over 4.5%. The sample comprised blood. All receptors come from a girl aged 5-17 years with multiple sclerosis.

The table lists this clonotype with a few counts. The CDR3 region is CASRDYRLGANVLTF. CDR3 in DNA: TGTGCCAGCAGAGACTACAGGCTAGGGGCCAACGTCCTGACTTTC. The chain has TRBV6-6 and TRBJ2-6, with D possibly called TRBD1 or TRBD2 (5 bases each). The CDR3 contains 15 residues. V shed 6 bases and J shed 4 bases, with 13 bases lying between them. Germline assignment: CDR1 MNHNY and CDR2 SVGAGI (reference sequence).

This clonotype was counted between two and nine times. The rearrangement joins TRBV3-1 to TRBJ2-3; 9 nucleotides agree with TRBD2. The germline V gene has CDR1 LGHDT and CDR2 YNNKEL (reference sequence). The length of the CDR3 is 18 residues. V shed 0 bases and J 4 bases; nucleotides not matched to a gene: 11. The CDR3 loop is CASSQDPPAGGPSDTQYF. The CDR3, as DNA: TGTGCCAGCAGCCAAGACCCTCCGGCGGGAGGGCCTTCAGATACGCAGTATTTT.

This clonotype appeared a few times. This chain joins TRBV6-6 and TRBJ2-3; D remains ambiguous. The CDR3 has 11 residues. CDR1 and CDR2 (germline): MNHNY, SVGAGI (reference sequence). V was cut by 7 bases and J by 2 bases, with 4 bases left in between. Here the CDR3 DNA reads TGTGCCAGCAAGATCACAGATACGCAGTATTTT. Amino acids: CASKITDTQYF.

This clonotype was seen only a few times. The chain employs TRBV24-1 and TRBJ2-7; TRBD1 matches 9 bases. The V and J ends lost 4 bases and 0 bases, in that order; junction bases with no gene match: 6. Germline-derived CDR1 and CDR2 are KGHDR and SFDVKD. The CDR3 has 16 residues. CDR3 in amino acids: CATSDSGTGTSYEQYF. The CDR3 coding sequence is TGTGCCACCAGTGACTCCGGGACAGGGACCTCCTACGAGCAGTACTTC.

The J gene is TRBJ2-7, the V gene TRBV5-1; perhaps TRBD1 as D (5 bases). The CDR3 extends over 13 amino acids. CDR1 and CDR2 (germline): SGHRS, YFSETQ. Trimming removed 4 bases from V and 9 bases from J, with 17 bases in between. CDR3 in DNA: TGCGCCAGCAGCCCTCAGGGATTCCCAGCGCAGTACTTC. It encodes CASSPQGFPAQYF. Filled out from reference TRBV5-1 and TRBJ2-7, the complete variable domain reads KAGVTQTPRYLIKTRGQQVTLSCSPISGHRSVSWYQQTPGQGLQFLFEYFSETQRNKGNFPGRFSGRQFSNSRSEMNVSTLELGDSALYLCASSPQGFPAQYFGPGTRLTVT.

J is TRBJ2-5 and V is TRBV7-9, with 13 bases aligning to TRBD2. Per germline, CDR1 SEHNR and CDR2 FQNEAQ (reference sequence). The V and J ends lost 6 bases and 3 bases, in that order; junction bases with no gene match: 7. This CDR3 contains 16 residues. This CDR3 is CASRPTSGRAEETQYF. The CDR3 DNA follows: TGTGCCAGCAGGCCCACTAGCGGGAGGGCGGAAGAGACCCAGTACTTC. The full variable domain, in which reference TRBV7-9 and TRBJ2-5 provide the parts outside the CDR3, is DTGVSQNPRHKITKRGQNVTFRCDPISEHNRLYWYRQTLGQGPEFLTYFQNEAQLEKSRLLSDRFSAERPKGSFSTLEIQRTEQGDSAMYLCASRPTSGRAEETQYFGPGTRLLVL.

This chain joins TRBV9 and TRBJ1-2; the D is unclear. The CDR3 runs to 16 residues. Germline V gene lookup returns CDR1 SGDLS and CDR2 YYNGEE. V was shortened by 4 bases and J by 5 bases, with 21 bases between the two germline ends. CDR3 coding DNA: TGTGCCAGCAGCCCACACGGCAAGGACCTATTTTATGGCTACACCTTC. Translating it yields CASSPHGKDLFYGYTF.

A few counts support this clonotype. The chain links TRBV29-1 to TRBJ2-7, with 14 bases lining up with TRBD2. The V and J ends lost 1 base and 4 bases, in that order; junction bases with no gene match: 6. This CDR3 is built from 16 residues. Looked up from germline, CDR1 is SQVTM and CDR2 is ANQGSEA. CDR3 loop: CSVEGGTSGSPYEQYF. CDR3 nucleotides: TGCAGCGTTGAAGGTGGGACTAGCGGGAGCCCATACGAGCAGTACTTC.

This clonotype was picked up a small number of times. The chain carries TRBV6-5 and TRBJ1-1; 9 nucleotides line up with TRBD1. The CDR3 contains 14 residues. With V trimmed by 5 bases and J by 4 bases, 5 bases remained unmatched. CDR1 and CDR2 (germline): MNHEY, SVGAGI. In nucleotides, the CDR3 is TGTGCCAGCAGTCGACAGGGGGAGGGCACTGAAGCTTTCTTT. This encodes CASSRQGEGTEAFF.

The rearrangement links TRBV7-2 to TRBJ1-1, with TRBD1 identical over 9 bases. Trimming took 8 bases from V and 3 from J; bases not matched to a gene: 13. This CDR3 is built from 16 residues. Germline loops: CDR1 SGHTA, CDR2 FQGNSA. For the CDR3, the DNA is TGTGCCAGCGGCCGGGACAGGGCCTTTTTGGACACTGAAGCTTTCTTT. Protein sequence: CASGRDRAFLDTEAFF.

V and J are TRBV20-1 and TRBJ1-5, with TRBD1 identical over 7 bases. Germline CDR1 is DFQATT and CDR2 is SNEGSKA (reference sequence). Trimming took 0 bases from V and 4 from J; bases not matched to a gene: 6. The CDR3 contains 15 residues. For the CDR3, the DNA is TGCAGTGCTAGAGATTCACAGGGGCTGAATCAGCCCCAGCATTTT. Protein: CSARDSQGLNQPQHF.

This chain connects TRBV7-2 to TRBJ2-4; perhaps TRBD2 as D (5 bases). Trimming took 6 bases from V and 13 from J, leaving 19 bases between them. CDR1 is SGHTA, CDR2 FQGNSA, per germline. This CDR3 has 13 amino acids. The CDR3 spells CASSTDSIIEQYF. The CDR3 DNA is TGTGCCAGCAGTACGGACTCCATTATAGAGCAGTACTTC.

The rearrangement links TRBV15 to TRBJ2-3, with D tentatively TRBD2 (5 bases). V was shortened by 2 bases and J by 2 bases, with 14 bases between the two germline ends. The CDR3 consists of 16 residues. CDR1 is LNHNV, CDR2 YYDKDF, per germline (reference sequence). The CDR3 sequence: CATSRSTTITTDTQYF. The CDR3 DNA sequence: TGTGCCACCAGCAGATCGACTACCATCACCACAGATACGCAGTATTTT.